The 12 T cell receptor beta chains presented below share a single source sample, sequenced in a study of blood T cell repertoires in COVID-19 (dated by TCRdb to about 2020). The library was made by the immunoSEQ multiplex PCR assay. Here the immuneACCESS table is served through TCRdb, limited to in-frame sequences with V and J called. Missing clones are a known gap in these copies; in checked studies unresolved V genes cover under half, and the rest lacks a known reason. Present in this sample are nearly 11,000 clones, approximately 85% of which were seen just once. Of the sample, under 40% is held by the ten largest clones. The material sequenced was peripheral blood. Receptors were obtained from a middle-aged man with active COVID-19.

The chain uses TRBV28 and TRBJ2-2, with 8 bases that match TRBD1. CDR1 is MDHEN, CDR2 SYDVKM, per germline. V lost 6 bases to trimming and J lost 4 bases; unmatched junction nucleotides: 7. This CDR3 region has 15 residues. The CDR3 sequence is CASSRGQGITGELFF. The CDR3 DNA reads TGTGCCAGCAGCCGTGGACAGGGAATCACCGGGGAGCTGTTTTTT.

The rearrangement joins TRBV2 to TRBJ2-1; tentative D call: TRBD1 (5 bases). V was pared by 1 base and J by 4 bases, with 8 bases between. Germline V gene lookup returns CDR1 SNHLY and CDR2 FYNNEI. The CDR3 length is 14 residues. In DNA, the CDR3 is TGTGCCAGCAGTGAAGGGACAAAGTACAATGAGCAGTTCTTC. Translation: CASSEGTKYNEQFF. Supplemented by reference TRBV2 and TRBJ2-1, the full variable domain reads EPEVTQTPSHQVTQMGQEVILRCVPISNHLYFYWYRQILGQKVEFLVSFYNNEISEKSEIFDDQFSVERPDGSNFTLKIRSTKLEDSAMYFCASSEGTKYNEQFFGPGTRLTVL.

This clone was seen only once. The V and J genes are TRBV19 and TRBJ2-3; 9 nucleotides agree with TRBD2. The CDR3 is 15 residues long. CDR1 and CDR2 (germline): LNHDA, SQIVND (reference sequence). V lost 5 bases and J lost 1; bases outside the gene matches: 4. CDR3 sequence: CASSWTSVGTDTQYF. CDR3 DNA sequence: TGTGCCAGTAGTTGGACTAGCGTAGGCACAGATACGCAGTATTTT.

The chain links TRBV7-6 to TRBJ1-1, with 8 bases fitting TRBD1. The germline CDR1 and CDR2 sequences are SGHVS and FNYEAQ. This CDR3 contains 17 residues. V was clipped by 1 base and J by 0 bases; unmatched bases: 7. The CDR3, as DNA: TGTGCCAGCAGCTTAGGGCAGGGGGCGAACCTGAACACTGAAGCTTTCTTT. Residues: CASSLGQGANLNTEAFF.

The chain employs TRBV4-1 and TRBJ2-1; 11 bases fit TRBD2. The CDR3 has 14 amino acids. Germline CDR1 reads MGHRA; CDR2 reads YSYEKL. After removal of 3 bases from V and 8 bases from J, the junction contained 3 bases not matched to a gene. This chain's CDR3 is CASSHGTSGDEQFF. CDR3 DNA sequence: TGCGCCAGCAGCCATGGGACTAGCGGCGATGAGCAGTTCTTC.

The chain carries TRBV13 and TRBJ2-7; 7 bases map to TRBD1. The CDR3 consists of 14 residues. The V gene's germline CDR1 is PRHDT and CDR2 FYEKMQ (reference sequence). J lost 3 bases, V lost 5 bases, and 7 bases had no gene match. The CDR3 region is CASSPLTGSYEQYF. The CDR3 DNA sequence: TGTGCCAGCAGCCCCCTGACAGGGAGCTACGAGCAGTACTTC.

CDR3 bases: TGTGCCAGCAGCCAAGTTGCAGGTCCTAAGTACTTC. This translates into CASSQVAGPKYF. V is TRBV4-2 and J is TRBJ2-7; D is unclear. This CDR3 is built from 12 residues. The V gene lost 1 base and the J gene lost 11 bases, with 12 bases spanning the gap. The germline gives CDR1 LGHNA, CDR2 YNFKEQ.

This chain links TRBV5-6 with TRBJ2-5; possibly TRBD2 for D (7 bases). Trimming took off 4 bases at V and 1 base at J, with 17 bases between the two ends. The germline V gene has CDR1 SGHDT and CDR2 YYEEEE. This CDR3 has 16 residues. CDR3 in DNA: TGTGCCAGCAGCCTGGGGGGGGGCTTCTCCCAAGAGACCCAGTACTTC. This sequence encodes CASSLGGGFSQETQYF.

The rearrangement uses TRBV6-1 and TRBJ2-1; 16 positions agree with TRBD2. Per the germline V gene, CDR1 is MNHNS and CDR2 is SASEGT. V trimming: 3 bases; J trimming: 10 bases; junction bases outside the gene matches: 15. The CDR3 length is 19 residues. For the CDR3, the DNA is TGTGCCAGCAGTGAGGGACTAGCGGGAGGGGAAGGGCTACTGAAGGAGCAGTTCTTC. This translates into CASSEGLAGGEGLLKEQFF.

The chain recombines TRBV29-1 with TRBJ2-7, with D perhaps matching TRBD2 (6 bases). Trimming shortened V by 5 bases and J by 2 bases, and 10 bases separated the two germline ends. Germline lookup yields CDR1 SQVTM and CDR2 ANQGSEA. The CDR3 length is 12 residues. The chain's CDR3 is CSVRRGPYEQYF. CDR3 DNA: TGCAGCGTTCGGCGGGGTCCCTACGAGCAGTACTTC.

The V gene is TRBV9, the J gene TRBJ2-7, with TRBD2 matching 11 bases. Looked up from germline, CDR1 is SGDLS and CDR2 is YYNGEE. With V trimmed by 4 bases and J by 2 bases, 8 bases remained unmatched. The CDR3 consists of 16 residues. The CDR3 protein is CASSTDGTSGTYEQYF. The CDR3 nucleotides are TGTGCCAGCAGCACGGATGGGACTAGCGGAACCTACGAGCAGTACTTC.

The chain has TRBV15 and TRBJ1-3; 7 positions agree with TRBD1. The CDR3 totals 15 residues. V shed 3 bases and J 4 bases; nucleotides not matched to a gene: 6. The germline V gene encodes CDR1 LNHNV and CDR2 YYDKDF (reference sequence). The CDR3 loop is CATSSQQGQGNTIYF. CDR3 coding DNA: TGTGCCACCAGCAGCCAACAGGGGCAGGGAAACACCATATATTTT.